The rows below give T cell receptor beta chains drawn from one sample of a study of CXCR3-negative and CXCR3-positive naive CD8 T cells. For each CDR3 protein, TCRdb gives one entry from its re-call of the 5' RACE reads, without DNA. The listing contains nearly 90,000 distinct CDR3 sequences. The sequenced sample was naive CXCR3+ CD8+ T cells from blood. The receptors originated from a human donor in good health. Some clones in this sample may be carry-over from other donors' samples. Both conserved end residues are part of each CDR3.

TRBJ2-7	TRBV25-1	CASSATAYEQYF
TRBJ2-2	TRBV5-1	CASKGRQTGIDTGELFF
TRBJ2-1	TRBV6-4	CASIGRNNEQFF
TRBJ2-1	TRBV28	CASSYGTGSPHYNEQFF
TRBJ2-1	TRBV12-3/TRBV12-4	CASSSPGLAGNEQFF
TRBJ2-1	TRBV4-2	CASSQGSDNEQFF
TRBJ2-1	TRBV5-1	CASSSHLAGGYNEQFF
TRBJ2-7	TRBV12-3/TRBV12-4	CASSTGTRSYEQYF
TRBJ2-3	TRBV5-5	CASSLEVGTDTQYF
TRBJ1-1	TRBV6-5	CASSYARGGGTEAFF
TRBJ2-3	TRBV5-6	CASSYTGSSTDTQYF
TRBJ2-5	TRBV3-1	CASSQGPGSGETQYF
TRBJ2-1	TRBV27	CASSPTIPDLSYNEQFF
TRBJ1-2	TRBV4-3	CASSHIHQGSYGYTF
TRBJ2-1	TRBV28	CASSPGLAPYNEQFF
TRBJ2-1	TRBV7-2	CASSLIGADEYNEQFF
TRBJ2-5	TRBV27	CASGGASTQYF